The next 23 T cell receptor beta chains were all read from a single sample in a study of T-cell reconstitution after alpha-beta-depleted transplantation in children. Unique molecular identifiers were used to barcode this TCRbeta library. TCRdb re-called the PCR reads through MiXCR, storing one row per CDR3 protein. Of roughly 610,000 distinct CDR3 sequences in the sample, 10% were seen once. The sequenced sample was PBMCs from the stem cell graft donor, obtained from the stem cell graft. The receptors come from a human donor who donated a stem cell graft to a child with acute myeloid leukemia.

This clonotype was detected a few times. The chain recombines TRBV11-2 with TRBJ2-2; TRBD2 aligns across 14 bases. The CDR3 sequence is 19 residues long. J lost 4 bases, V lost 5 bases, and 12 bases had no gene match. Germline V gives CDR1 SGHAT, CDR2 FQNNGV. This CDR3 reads CASSPLGTSGRRGTGELFF. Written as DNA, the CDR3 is TGTGCCAGCAGCCCGCTCGGGACTAGCGGGAGAAGGGGCACCGGGGAGCTGTTTTTT.

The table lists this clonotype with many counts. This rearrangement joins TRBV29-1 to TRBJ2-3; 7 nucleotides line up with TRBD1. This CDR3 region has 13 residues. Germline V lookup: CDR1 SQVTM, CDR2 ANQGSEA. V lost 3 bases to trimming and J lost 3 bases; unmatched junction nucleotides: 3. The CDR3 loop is CSVDYRGTDTQYF. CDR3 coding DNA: TGCAGCGTTGACTACAGGGGAACAGATACGCAGTATTTT.

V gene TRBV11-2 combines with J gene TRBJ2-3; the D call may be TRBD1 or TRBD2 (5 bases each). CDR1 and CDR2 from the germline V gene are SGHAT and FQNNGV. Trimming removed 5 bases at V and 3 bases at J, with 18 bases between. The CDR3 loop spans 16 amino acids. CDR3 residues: CASSPTFKGPTDTQYF. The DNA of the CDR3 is TGTGCCAGCAGCCCAACCTTCAAGGGACCTACAGATACGCAGTATTTT. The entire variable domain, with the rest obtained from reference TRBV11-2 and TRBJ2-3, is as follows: EAGVAQSPRYKIIEKRQSVAFWCNPISGHATLYWYQQILGQGPKLLIQFQNNGVVDDSQLPKDRFSAERLKGVDSTLKIQPAKLEDSAVYLCASSPTFKGPTDTQYFGPGTRLTVL.

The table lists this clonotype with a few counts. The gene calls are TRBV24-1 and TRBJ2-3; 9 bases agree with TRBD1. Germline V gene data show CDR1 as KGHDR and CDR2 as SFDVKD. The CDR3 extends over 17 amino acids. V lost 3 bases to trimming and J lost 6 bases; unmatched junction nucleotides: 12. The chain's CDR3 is CATSDPSTGGSRDTQYF. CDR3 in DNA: TGTGCCACCAGTGATCCCTCGACAGGGGGTAGCAGGGATACGCAGTATTTT.

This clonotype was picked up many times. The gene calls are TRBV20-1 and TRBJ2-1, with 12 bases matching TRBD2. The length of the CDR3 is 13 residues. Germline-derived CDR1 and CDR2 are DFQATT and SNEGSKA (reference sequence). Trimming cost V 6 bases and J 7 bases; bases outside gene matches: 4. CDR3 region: CSARLAGGNEQFF. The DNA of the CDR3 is TGCAGTGCGCGGCTAGCGGGAGGGAATGAGCAGTTCTTC.

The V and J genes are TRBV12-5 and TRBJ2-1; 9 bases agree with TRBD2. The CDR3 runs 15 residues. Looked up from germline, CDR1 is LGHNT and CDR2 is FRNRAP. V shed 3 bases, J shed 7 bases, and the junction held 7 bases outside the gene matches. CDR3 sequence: CASGFVDSGRNEQFF. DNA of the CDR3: TGTGCTAGTGGTTTTGTTGATAGCGGGAGAAATGAGCAGTTCTTC.

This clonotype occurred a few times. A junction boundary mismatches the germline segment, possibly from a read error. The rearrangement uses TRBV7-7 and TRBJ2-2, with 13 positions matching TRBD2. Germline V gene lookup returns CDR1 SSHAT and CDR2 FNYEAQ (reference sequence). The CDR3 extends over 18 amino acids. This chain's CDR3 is CASSPDPTSGRSAGELFF. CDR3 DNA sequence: TGTGCTAGCAGCCCCGACCCGACTAGCGGGAGGTCGGCCGGGGAGCTGTTTTTT.

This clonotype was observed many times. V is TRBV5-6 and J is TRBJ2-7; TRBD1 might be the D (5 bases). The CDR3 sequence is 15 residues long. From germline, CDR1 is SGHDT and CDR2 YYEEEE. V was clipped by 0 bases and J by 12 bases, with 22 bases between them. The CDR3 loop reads CASSLEGPLSYKMYF. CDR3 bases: TGTGCCAGCAGCTTGGAGGGGCCCCTCTCCTATAAGATGTACTTC.

CDR3 amino acids: CASSTIPGIQTQYF. As DNA, the CDR3 is TGTGCCAGCAGTACTATCCCAGGAATACAGACCCAGTACTTC. The rearrangement links TRBV2 to TRBJ2-5; D remains ambiguous. Looked up from germline, CDR1 is SNHLY and CDR2 is FYNNEI. V gave up 5 bases and J gave up 6 bases, with 16 bases separating them. The CDR3 is 14 amino acids.

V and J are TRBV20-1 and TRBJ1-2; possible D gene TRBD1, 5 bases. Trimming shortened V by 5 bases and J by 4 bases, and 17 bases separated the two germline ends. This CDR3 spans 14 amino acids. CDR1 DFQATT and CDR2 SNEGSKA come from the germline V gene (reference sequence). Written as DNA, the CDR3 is TGCAGTGCTCTATTGCCGGGGGGTTTCTATGGCTACACCTTC. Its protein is CSALLPGGFYGYTF.

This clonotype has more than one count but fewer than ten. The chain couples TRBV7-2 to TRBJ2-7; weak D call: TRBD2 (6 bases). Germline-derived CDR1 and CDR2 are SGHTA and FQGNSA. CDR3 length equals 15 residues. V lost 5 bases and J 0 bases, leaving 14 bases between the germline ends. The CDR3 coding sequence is TGTGCCAGCAGCGCGCGGCGGGGAGACTCCTACGAGCAGTACTTC. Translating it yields CASSARRGDSYEQYF.

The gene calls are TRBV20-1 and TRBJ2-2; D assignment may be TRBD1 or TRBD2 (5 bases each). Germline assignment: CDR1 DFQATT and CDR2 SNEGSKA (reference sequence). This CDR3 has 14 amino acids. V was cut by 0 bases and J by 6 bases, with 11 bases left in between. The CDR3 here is CSARERGYAGELFF. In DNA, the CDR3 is TGCAGTGCTAGAGAGAGGGGCTACGCCGGGGAGCTGTTTTTT.

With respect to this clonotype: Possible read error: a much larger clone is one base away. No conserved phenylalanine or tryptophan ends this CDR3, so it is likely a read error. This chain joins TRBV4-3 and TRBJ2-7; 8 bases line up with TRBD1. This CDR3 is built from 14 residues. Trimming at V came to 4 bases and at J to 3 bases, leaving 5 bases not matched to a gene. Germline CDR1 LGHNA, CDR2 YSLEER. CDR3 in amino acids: CASSPTGGIYEQYY. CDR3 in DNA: TGCGCCAGCAGCCCCACAGGGGGAATCTACGAGCAGTACTAC.

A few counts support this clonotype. The CDR3 sequence is CASSLKGRGNTIYF. CDR3 nucleotides: TGTGCCAGCAGCTTAAAGGGCAGGGGAAACACCATATATTTT. The chain is built from TRBV7-2 and TRBJ1-3, with D hard to call. Germline V gene data show CDR1 as SGHTA and CDR2 as FQGNSA. CDR3 length: 14 residues. Trimming stripped 2 bases from V and 4 bases from J, with 9 bases between.

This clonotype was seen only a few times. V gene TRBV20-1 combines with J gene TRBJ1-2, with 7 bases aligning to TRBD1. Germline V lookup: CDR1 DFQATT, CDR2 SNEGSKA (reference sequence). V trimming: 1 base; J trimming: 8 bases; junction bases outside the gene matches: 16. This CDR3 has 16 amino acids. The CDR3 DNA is TGCAGTGCTAGAGGCCCATCCGTGGAGGGGGCGCGAGGCTACACCTTC. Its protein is CSARGPSVEGARGYTF.

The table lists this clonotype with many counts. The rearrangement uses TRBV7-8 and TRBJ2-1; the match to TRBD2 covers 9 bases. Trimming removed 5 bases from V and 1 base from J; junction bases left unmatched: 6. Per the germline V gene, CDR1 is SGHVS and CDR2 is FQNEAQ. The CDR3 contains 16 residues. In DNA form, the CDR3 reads TGTGCCAGCAGCACATTAGCGGGAGTGTCCTACAATGAGCAGTTCTTC. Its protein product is CASSTLAGVSYNEQFF.

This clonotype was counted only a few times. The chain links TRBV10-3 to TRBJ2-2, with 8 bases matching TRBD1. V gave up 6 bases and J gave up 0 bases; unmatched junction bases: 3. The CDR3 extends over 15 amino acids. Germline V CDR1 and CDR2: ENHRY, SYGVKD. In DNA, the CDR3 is TGTGCCATCAGCGACAGGGGTCCGAACACCGGGGAGCTGTTTTTT. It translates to CAISDRGPNTGELFF.

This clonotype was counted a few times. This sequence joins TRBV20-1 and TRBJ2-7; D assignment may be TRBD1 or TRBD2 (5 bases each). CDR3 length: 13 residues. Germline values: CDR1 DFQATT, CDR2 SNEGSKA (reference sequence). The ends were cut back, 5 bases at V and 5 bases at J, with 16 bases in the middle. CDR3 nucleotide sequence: TGCAGTGCTCGCAGGGCCGGAGGCAACGAGCAGTACTTC. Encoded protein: CSARRAGGNEQYF.

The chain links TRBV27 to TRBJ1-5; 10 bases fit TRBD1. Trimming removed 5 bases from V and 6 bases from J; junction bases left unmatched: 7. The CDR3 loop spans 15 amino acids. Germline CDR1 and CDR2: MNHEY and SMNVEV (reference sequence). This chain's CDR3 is CASSPPGQGTQPQHF. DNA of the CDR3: TGTGCCAGCAGTCCGCCGGGACAGGGGACTCAGCCCCAGCATTTT.

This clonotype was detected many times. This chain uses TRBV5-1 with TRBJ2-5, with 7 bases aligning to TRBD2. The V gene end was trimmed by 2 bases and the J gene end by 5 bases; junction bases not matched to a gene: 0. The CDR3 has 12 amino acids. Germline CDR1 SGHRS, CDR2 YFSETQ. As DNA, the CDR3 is TGCGCCAGCAGCTTCGGGGGGGAGACCCAGTACTTC. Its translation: CASSFGGETQYF.

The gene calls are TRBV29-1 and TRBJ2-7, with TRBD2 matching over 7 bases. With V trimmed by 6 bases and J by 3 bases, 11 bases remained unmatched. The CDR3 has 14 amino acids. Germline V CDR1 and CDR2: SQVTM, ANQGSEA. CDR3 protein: CSVGSSGLNYEQYF. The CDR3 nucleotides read TGCAGCGTAGGATCTAGCGGACTTAACTACGAGCAGTACTTC.

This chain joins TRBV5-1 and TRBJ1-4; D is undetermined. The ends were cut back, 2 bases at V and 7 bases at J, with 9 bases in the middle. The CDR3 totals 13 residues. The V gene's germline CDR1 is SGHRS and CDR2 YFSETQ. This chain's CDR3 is CASSLPAAEKLFF. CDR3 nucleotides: TGCGCCAGCAGCTTACCGGCAGCTGAAAAACTGTTTTTT.

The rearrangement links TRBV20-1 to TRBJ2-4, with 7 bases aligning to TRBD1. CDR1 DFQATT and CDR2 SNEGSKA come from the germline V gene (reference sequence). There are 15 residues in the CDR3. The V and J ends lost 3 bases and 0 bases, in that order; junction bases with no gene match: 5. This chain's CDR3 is CSASRGWLAKNIQYF. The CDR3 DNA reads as TGCAGTGCTAGCAGGGGGTGGCTAGCCAAAAACATTCAGTACTTC.